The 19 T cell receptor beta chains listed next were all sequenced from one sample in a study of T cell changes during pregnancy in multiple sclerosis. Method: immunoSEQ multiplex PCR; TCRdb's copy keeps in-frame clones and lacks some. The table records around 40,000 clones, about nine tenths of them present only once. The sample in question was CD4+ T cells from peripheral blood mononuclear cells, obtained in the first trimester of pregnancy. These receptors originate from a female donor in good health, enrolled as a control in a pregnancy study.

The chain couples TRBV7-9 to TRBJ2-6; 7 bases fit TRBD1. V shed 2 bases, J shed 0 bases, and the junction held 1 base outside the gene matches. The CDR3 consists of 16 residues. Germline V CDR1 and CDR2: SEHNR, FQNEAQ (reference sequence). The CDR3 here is CASSLTGVSGANVLTF. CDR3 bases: TGTGCCAGCAGCTTAACAGGGGTCTCTGGGGCCAACGTCCTGACTTTC.

This CDR3 reads CASSLYGTDRNQPQHF. CDR3 nucleotides: TGTGCCAGCAGCTTATACGGGACAGATCGCAATCAGCCCCAGCATTTT. The chain joins TRBV7-2 to TRBJ1-5, with 7 nucleotides matching TRBD1. The CDR3 totals 16 residues. V trimming: 2 bases; J trimming: 2 bases; junction bases outside the gene matches: 6. The germline CDR1 and CDR2 sequences are SGHTA and FQGNSA.

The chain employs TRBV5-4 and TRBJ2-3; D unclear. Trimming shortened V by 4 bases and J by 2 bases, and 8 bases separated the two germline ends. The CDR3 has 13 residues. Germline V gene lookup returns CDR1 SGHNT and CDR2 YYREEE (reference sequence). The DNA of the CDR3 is TGTGCCAGCAGCCCCTCTAACACAGATACGCAGTATTTT. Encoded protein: CASSPSNTDTQYF.

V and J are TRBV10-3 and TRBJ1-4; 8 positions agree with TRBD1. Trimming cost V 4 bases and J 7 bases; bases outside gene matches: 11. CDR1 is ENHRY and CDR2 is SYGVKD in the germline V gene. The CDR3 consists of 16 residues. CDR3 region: CAISASPQGAREKLFF. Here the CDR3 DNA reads TGTGCCATCAGTGCCTCCCCCCAGGGGGCGCGTGAAAAACTGTTTTTT.

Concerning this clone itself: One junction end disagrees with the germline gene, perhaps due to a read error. The CDR3 sequence: CASSEEEQGQSPLHF. CDR3 nucleotides: TGTGCCAGCAGCGAAGAGGAACAGGGACAATCACCCCTCCACTTT. This chain uses TRBV4-2 with TRBJ1-6, with D maybe TRBD1 (6 bases). This CDR3 region has 15 residues. Germline assignment: CDR1 LGHNA and CDR2 YNFKEQ.

The CDR3 region is CASSPSERVEKLFF. CDR3 nucleotides: TGCGCCAGCAGCCCGTCTGAGAGGGTTGAAAAACTGTTTTTT. The chain is built from TRBV4-3 and TRBJ1-4; D is ambiguous. There are 14 residues in the CDR3. V dropped 4 bases and J dropped 7 bases, with 13 bases sitting between them. Germline assignment: CDR1 LGHNA and CDR2 YSLEER.

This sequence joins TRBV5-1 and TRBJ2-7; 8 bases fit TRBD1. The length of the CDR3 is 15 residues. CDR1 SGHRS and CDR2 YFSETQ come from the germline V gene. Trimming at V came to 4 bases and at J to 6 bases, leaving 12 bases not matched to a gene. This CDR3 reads CASSPGDRKYGEQYF. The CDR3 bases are TGCGCCAGCAGCCCGGGGGACAGGAAGTACGGCGAGCAGTACTTC.

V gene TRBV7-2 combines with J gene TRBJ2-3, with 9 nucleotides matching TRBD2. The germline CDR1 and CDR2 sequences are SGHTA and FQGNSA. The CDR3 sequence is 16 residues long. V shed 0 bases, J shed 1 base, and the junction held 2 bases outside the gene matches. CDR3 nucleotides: TGTGCCAGCAGCTTAGCTAGCGGGGGACGCACAGATACGCAGTATTTT. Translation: CASSLASGGRTDTQYF.

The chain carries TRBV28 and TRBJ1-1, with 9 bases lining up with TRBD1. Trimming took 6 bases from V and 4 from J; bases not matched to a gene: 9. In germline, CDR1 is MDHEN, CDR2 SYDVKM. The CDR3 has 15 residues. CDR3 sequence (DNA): TGTGCCAGCAGGGTGGGGGACAGGGAGTCCACTGAAGCTTTCTTT. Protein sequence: CASRVGDRESTEAFF.

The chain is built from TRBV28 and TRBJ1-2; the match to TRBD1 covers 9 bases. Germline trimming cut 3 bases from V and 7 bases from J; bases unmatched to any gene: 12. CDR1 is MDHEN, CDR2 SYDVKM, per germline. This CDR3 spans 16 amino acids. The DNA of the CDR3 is TGTGCCAGCAGTTTCCACAACTTGGGACAGGGTGGTGGCTACACCTTC. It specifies CASSFHNLGQGGGYTF.

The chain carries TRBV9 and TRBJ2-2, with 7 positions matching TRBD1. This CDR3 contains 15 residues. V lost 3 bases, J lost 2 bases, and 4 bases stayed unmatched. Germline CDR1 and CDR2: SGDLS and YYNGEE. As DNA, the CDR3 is TGTGCCAGCAGCGCCAGACAGGGAAACACCGGGGAGCTGTTTTTT. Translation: CASSARQGNTGELFF.

CDR3 protein: CASSVDRGGEQYF. CDR3 in DNA: TGTGCCAGCAGCGTGGACAGGGGGGGCGAGCAGTACTTC. The chain couples TRBV5-4 to TRBJ2-7; 10 bases line up with TRBD1. Per germline, CDR1 SGHNT and CDR2 YYREEE (reference sequence). The ends lost 4 bases at V and 6 bases at J; junction bases unmatched: 4. CDR3 length: 13 amino acids.

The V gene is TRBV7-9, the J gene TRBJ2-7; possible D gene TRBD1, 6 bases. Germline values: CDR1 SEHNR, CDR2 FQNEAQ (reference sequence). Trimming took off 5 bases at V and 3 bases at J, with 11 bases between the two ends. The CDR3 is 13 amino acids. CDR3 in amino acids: CASSPGQIYEQYF. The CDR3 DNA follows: TGTGCCAGCAGCCCCGGACAGATCTACGAGCAGTACTTC.

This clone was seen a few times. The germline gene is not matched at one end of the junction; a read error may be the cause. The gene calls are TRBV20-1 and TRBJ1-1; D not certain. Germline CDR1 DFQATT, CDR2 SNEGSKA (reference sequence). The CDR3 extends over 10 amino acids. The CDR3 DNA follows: TGCAGTGCTAAGAGTCTGAGGCACCTCTTT. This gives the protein CSAKSLRHLF.

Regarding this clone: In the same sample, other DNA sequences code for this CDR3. The CDR3 protein is CSASTGYGYTF. The CDR3 nucleotides read TGCAGTGCTAGTACTGGCTATGGCTACACCTTC. This rearrangement joins TRBV20-1 to TRBJ1-2, with D unclear. Germline CDR1 and CDR2: DFQATT and SNEGSKA (reference sequence). This CDR3 is built from 11 residues. Trimming pared 3 bases from V and 4 bases from J, leaving 6 bases between.

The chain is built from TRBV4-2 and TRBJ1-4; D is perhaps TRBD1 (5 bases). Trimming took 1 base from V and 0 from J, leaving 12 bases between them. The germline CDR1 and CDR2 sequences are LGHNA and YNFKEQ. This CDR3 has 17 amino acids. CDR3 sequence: CASSQAQGAPTNEKLFF. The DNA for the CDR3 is TGTGCCAGCAGCCAAGCACAAGGGGCCCCAACTAATGAAAAACTGTTTTTT.

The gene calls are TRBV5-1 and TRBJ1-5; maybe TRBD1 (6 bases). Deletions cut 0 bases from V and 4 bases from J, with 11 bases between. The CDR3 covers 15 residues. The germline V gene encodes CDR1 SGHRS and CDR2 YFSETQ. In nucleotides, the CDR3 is TGCGCCAGCAGCTTGGGCGGACAGACGAATCAGCCCCAGCATTTT. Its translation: CASSLGGQTNQPQHF.

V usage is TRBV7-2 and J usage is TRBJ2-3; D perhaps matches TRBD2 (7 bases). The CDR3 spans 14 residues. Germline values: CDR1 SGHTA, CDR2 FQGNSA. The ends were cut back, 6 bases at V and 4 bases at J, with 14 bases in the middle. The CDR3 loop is CASRPLGGADTQYF. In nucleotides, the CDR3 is TGTGCCAGCAGACCCTTAGGGGGGGCAGATACGCAGTATTTT. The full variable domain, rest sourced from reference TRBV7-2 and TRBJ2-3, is GAGVSQSPSNKVTEKGKDVELRCDPISGHTALYWYRQSLGQGLEFLIYFQGNSAPDKSGLPSDRFSAERTGGSVSTLTIQRTQQEDSAVYLCASRPLGGADTQYFGPGTRLTVL.

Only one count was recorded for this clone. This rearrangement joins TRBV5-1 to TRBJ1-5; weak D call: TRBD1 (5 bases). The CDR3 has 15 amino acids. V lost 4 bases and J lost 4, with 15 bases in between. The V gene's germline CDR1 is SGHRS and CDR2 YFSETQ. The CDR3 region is CASSQSGGKNQPQHF. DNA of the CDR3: TGCGCCAGCAGCCAATCCGGGGGTAAGAATCAGCCCCAGCATTTT.